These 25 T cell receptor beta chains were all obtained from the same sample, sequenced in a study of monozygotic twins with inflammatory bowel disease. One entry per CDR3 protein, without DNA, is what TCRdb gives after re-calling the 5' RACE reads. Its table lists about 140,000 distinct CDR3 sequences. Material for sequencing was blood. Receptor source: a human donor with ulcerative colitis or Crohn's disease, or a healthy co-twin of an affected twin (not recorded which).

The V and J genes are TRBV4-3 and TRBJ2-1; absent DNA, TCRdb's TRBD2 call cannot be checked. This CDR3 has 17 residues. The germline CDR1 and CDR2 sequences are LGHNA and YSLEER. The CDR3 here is CASSQDWASGGAREQFF.

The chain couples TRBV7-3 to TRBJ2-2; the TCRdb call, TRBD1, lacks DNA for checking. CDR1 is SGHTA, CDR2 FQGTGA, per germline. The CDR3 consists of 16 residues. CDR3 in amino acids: CASSLNSPGNSPELFF.

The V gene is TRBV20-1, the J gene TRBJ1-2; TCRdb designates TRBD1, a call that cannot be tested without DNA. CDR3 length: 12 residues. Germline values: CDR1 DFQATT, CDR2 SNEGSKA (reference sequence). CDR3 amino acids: CSARLWDSGYTF.

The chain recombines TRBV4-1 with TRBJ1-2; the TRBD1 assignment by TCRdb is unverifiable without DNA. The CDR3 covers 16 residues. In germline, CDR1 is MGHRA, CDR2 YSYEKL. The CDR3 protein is CASSQDLERGVGGYTF.

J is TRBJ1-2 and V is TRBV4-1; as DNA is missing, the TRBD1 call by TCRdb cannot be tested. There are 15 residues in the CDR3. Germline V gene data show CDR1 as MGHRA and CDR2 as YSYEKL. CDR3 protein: CASSQSTGELYGYTF.

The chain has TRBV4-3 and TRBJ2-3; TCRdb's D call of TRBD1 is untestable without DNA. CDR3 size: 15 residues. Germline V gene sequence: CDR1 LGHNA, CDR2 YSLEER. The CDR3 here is CASSQRGALTDTQYF.

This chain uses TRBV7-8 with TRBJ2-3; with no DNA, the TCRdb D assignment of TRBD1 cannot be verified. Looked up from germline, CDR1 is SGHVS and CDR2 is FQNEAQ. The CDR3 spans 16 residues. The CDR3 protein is CASSLVAGANTDTQYF.

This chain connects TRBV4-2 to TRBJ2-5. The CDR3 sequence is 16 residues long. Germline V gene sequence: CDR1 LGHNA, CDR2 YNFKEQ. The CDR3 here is CASSQGVAGIPETQYF.

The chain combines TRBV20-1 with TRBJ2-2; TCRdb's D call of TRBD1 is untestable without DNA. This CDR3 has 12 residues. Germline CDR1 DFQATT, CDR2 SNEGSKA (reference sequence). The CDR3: CSARVRAGELFF.

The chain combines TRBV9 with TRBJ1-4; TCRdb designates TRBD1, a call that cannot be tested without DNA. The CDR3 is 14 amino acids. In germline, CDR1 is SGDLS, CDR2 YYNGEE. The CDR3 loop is CASSVGQHNEKLFF.

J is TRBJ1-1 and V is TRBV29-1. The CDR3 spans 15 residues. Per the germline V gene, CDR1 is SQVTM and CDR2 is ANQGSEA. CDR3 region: CSVLSGGPMNTEAFF.

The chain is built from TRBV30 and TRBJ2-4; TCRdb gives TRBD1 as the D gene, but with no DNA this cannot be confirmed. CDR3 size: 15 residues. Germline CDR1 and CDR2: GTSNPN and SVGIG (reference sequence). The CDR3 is CAWNTGGAAKNIQYF.

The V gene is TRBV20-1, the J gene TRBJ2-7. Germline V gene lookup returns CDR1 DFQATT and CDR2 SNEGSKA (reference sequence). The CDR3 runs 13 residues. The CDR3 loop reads CSARDVTSDEQYF.

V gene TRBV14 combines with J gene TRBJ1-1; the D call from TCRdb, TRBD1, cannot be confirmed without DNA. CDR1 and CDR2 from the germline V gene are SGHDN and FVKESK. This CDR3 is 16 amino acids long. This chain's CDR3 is CASSHRGPALNTEAFF.

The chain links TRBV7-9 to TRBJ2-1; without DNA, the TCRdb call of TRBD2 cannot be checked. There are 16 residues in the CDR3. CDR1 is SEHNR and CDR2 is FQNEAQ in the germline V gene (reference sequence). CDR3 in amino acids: CASSLFGGASYNEQFF.

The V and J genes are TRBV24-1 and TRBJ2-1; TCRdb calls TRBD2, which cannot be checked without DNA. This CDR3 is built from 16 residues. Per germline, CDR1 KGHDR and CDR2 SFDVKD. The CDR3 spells CATSDSRTSGGNEQFF.

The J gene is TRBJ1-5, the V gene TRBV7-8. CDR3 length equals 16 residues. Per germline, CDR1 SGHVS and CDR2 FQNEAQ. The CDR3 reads CASSLARWGGGQPQHF.

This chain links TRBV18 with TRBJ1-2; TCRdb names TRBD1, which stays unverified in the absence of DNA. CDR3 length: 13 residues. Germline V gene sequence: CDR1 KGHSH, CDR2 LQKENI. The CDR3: CASFQRTGSGYTF.

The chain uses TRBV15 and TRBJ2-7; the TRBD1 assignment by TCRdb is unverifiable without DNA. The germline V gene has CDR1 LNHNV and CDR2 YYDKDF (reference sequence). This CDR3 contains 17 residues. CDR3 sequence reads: CATSRDPRTGETYEQYF.

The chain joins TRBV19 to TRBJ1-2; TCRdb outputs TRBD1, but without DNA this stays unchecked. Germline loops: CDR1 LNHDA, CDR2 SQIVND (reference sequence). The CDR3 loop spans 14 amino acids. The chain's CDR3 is CASSIRDSNYGYTF.

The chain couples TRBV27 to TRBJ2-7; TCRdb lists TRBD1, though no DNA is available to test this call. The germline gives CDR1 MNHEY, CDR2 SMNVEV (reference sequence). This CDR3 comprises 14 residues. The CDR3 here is CASSLTGVVYEQYF.

CDR3: CASSPWGEARDGYTF. The chain links TRBV18 to TRBJ1-2. This CDR3 has 15 residues. Germline V gene sequence: CDR1 KGHSH, CDR2 LQKENI.

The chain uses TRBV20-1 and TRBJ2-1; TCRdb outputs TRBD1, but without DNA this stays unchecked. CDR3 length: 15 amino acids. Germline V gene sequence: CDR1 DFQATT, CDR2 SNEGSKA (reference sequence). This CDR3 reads CSARSLGGAYNEQFF.

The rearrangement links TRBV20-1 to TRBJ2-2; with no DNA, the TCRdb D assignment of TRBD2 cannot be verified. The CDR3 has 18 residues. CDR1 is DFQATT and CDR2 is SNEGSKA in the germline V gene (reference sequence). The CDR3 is CSARGPSKSGRTSGELFF.

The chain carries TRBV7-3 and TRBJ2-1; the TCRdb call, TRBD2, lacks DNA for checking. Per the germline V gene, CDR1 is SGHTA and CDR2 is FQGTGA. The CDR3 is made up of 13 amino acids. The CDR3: CASSLASLDEQFF.